Below are 10 T cell receptor delta chains sequenced from a single sample in a study of γδ T cells in repeated Plasmodium falciparum infection. Bulk repertoires came from Vgamma9/Vdelta2+ or Vdelta2-negative gammadelta T cells flow-sorted from PBMC. TCRdb re-called clones from the multiplex PCR reads via CATT. The repertoire consists of over 90,000 delta-chain clones, with 0.95% to 1% occurring once and the leading ten covering approximately 10%. Specimen: gamma-delta T cells from blood. Every receptor here comes from a pool of human donors (malaria-infected and uninfected, not separated).

The table lists this clone with many counts. Germline and junction disagree at one end, which may indicate a read error. This same CDR3 is encoded by further DNA sequences in the sample. This rearrangement joins TRDV2 to TRDJ1, with 8 bases lining up with TRDD3. The J gene was missing in TCRdb and was found by matching the end of the DNA to germline. Germline CDR1 GEAIGNYY, CDR2 EKD. The CDR3 consists of 17 residues. This CDR3 reads CACDTLGDLEYTDKLIF. In nucleotides, the CDR3 is TGCGCCTGTGACACTCTGGGGGACCTCGAGTACACCGATAAACTCATCTTT.

This clone was counted between two and nine times. The protein TCRdb lists belongs to a much larger clone and differs from this DNA's translation at residue 6, which points to a read error; the protein shown is made from the DNA. The chain has TRDV1 and TRDJ1; TRDD3 matches at 8 bases. Germline matching of the DNA provided the J gene here, since TCRdb leaves it blank. Germline V gives CDR1 TSWWSYY, CDR2 QGS. Trimming took 1 base from V and 2 from J; bases not matched to a gene: 27. The CDR3 is 23 residues long. DNA for the CDR3: TGTGCTCTTGGGGAACCAGCCCTACCCAACTTCCAGTTTGGGATACGCGTAACCGATAAACTCATCTTT. It yields the protein CALGEPALPNFQFGIRVTDKLIF.

On this clone itself: A read error likely explains this, since a far larger clone differs by one base. CDR3 nucleotides: TGTGCTCTTGGGGAACTCTCCTCCTACTATGGGGGACCGTACACCGATAAACTCATCTTT. Protein sequence: CALGELSSYYGGPYTDKLIF. The chain is built from TRDV1 and TRDJ1; possible D gene TRDD3, 7 bases. Here the J gene was assigned by germline matching of the DNA, as TCRdb has none. V shed 0 bases and J shed 0 bases, with 23 bases lying between them. Germline V lookup: CDR1 TSWWSYY, CDR2 QGS. The CDR3 has 20 residues.

As concerns this clone: A read error likely explains this, since a far larger clone differs by one base. Other DNA sequences from this sample encode an identical CDR3 as well. This sequence joins TRDV1 and TRDJ1; 10 bases match TRDD3. The V segment lost 2 bases and the J segment 0 bases; nucleotides outside the gene matches: 21. Germline-derived CDR1 and CDR2 are TSWWSYY and QGS. This CDR3 has 22 residues. CDR3: CALGEMGDIGYTGGFNTDKLIF. CDR3 nucleotides: TGTGCTCTTGGGGAAATGGGAGATATTGGATATACTGGGGGATTCAACACCGATAAACTCATCTTT.

This clone was observed many times. The protein in TCRdb stems from a much larger clone and differs at residue 7 from this DNA's translation, likely a read error; here the protein is translated from the DNA. V usage is TRDV2 and J usage is TRDJ2; D may be TRDD3 (5 bases). The germline V and J ends were trimmed by 0 bases and 4 bases, with 11 bases remaining between them. The CDR3 runs to 15 residues. Per germline, CDR1 GEAIGNYY and CDR2 EKD. Here the CDR3 reads CACDTVRGRTAQLFF. CDR3 nucleotide sequence: TGTGCCTGTGACACCGTAAGGGGACGGACAGCACAACTCTTCTTT.

About this clone itself: One base separates it from a far larger clone, so it is likely a read error. Other nucleotide sequences from this sample produce the same CDR3. The CDR3 sequence is CALGELLPLLYYLGPSLTAQLFF. The CDR3 DNA reads TGTGCTCTTGGGGAACTGCTGCCTCTCCTATACTACTTGGGGCCCTCTTTGACAGCACAACTCTTCTTT. The rearrangement links TRDV1 to TRDJ2, with D perhaps matching TRDD2 or TRDD3 (5 bases each). TCRdb gives no J gene; it was assigned here by matching the DNA to germline. Trimming took off 0 bases at V and 0 bases at J, with 29 bases between the two ends. CDR3 length equals 23 residues. The germline V gene has CDR1 TSWWSYY and CDR2 QGS.

With regard to this clone: A far larger clone is one nucleotide away, so this likely arose from a read error. The same CDR3 can be traced to other DNA sequences in this sample. The rearrangement uses TRDV1 and TRDJ1, with D perhaps assigned TRDD2 or TRDD3 (5 bases each). The CDR3 has 18 amino acids. The germline V gene encodes CDR1 TSWWSYY and CDR2 QGS. V shed 2 bases and J shed 3 bases, with 22 bases lying between them. The CDR3, as DNA: TGTGCTCTTGGGGAAACGAGCCCTTCGTTGGGGCCCCCCGATAAACTCATCTTT. Residues: CALGETSPSLGPPDKLIF.

This clone was seen a handful of times. A read error likely explains this, since a far larger clone differs by one base. The same CDR3 also results from other DNA sequences found in this sample. The V gene is TRDV1, the J gene TRDJ1; D unresolved. Germline V lookup: CDR1 TSWWSYY, CDR2 QGS. This CDR3 has 20 amino acids. Written as DNA, the CDR3 is TGTGCTCTTGGGGAACCCCTCTTCGGTGTGGAACCGTTTTGGACCGATAAACTCATCTTC. Residues: CALGEPLFGVEPFWTDKLIF.

Concerning this clone itself: This DNA translates differently at residue 3 from the TCRdb protein, which is that of a much larger clone; a read error is likely, and the protein shown is the DNA's own translation. J is TRDJ2 and V is TRDV1; 10 nucleotides match TRDD3. TCRdb does not report a J gene; here it was assigned by matching the DNA to germline references. The CDR3 is 19 amino acids. Germline CDR1 is TSWWSYY and CDR2 is QGS. CDR3 residues: CAPGKGGPRGIRGAAQLFF. CDR3 bases: TGTGCTCCTGGGAAGGGGGGACCACGGGGGATACGAGGGGCAGCACAACTCTTCTTT.

There are a few counts of this clone. The protein TCRdb lists belongs to a much larger clone and differs from this DNA's translation at residue 4, which points to a read error; the protein shown is made from the DNA. The chain combines TRDV2 with TRDJ1; TRDD3 aligns across 12 bases. The J gene, missing from TCRdb, was assigned here through DNA to germline matching. J gave up 3 bases and V 5 bases, and 9 bases lay outside the gene matches. CDR3 length equals 16 residues. Per germline, CDR1 GEAIGNYY and CDR2 EKD. CDR3 nucleotides: TGTGCCTGTGGTAAACTGGGGGATACTCGGGCCGATAAACTCATCTTT. Translation gives CACGKLGDTRADKLIF.